These 18 T cell receptor beta chains share one sample of origin, sequenced in a study of early T cells in non-severe SARS-CoV-2 infection. TCRdb analysed the 5' RACE reads with MiXCR anew, one entry per CDR3 protein. The sample shows over 30,000 distinct CDR3 sequences, 5% to 6% of them seen only once. The specimen was whole blood, collected at baseline. Receptor source: an adult who was a healthcare worker with PCR-confirmed SARS-CoV-2 infection or an uninfected control (not recorded which).

This clonotype was counted at least ten times. This rearrangement joins TRBV6-6 to TRBJ2-5, with 7 bases identical to TRBD1. The J segment lost 4 bases and the V segment lost 2 bases, leaving 4 bases of the junction unmatched. This CDR3 has 14 amino acids. In germline, CDR1 is MNHNY, CDR2 SVGAGI (reference sequence). The chain's CDR3 is CASSYEGAGETQYF. The CDR3 DNA sequence: TGTGCCAGCAGTTACGAGGGGGCGGGAGAGACCCAGTACTTC.

This clonotype was seen ten or more times. The chain joins TRBV12-3 or TRBV12-4 to TRBJ1-1; D might be TRBD1 (5 bases). Trimming took 6 bases from V and 5 from J, leaving 16 bases between them. CDR3 size: 14 residues. CDR3 region: CASSSGLPRTEAFF. For the CDR3, the DNA is TGTGCCAGCAGCTCGGGACTCCCGAGGACTGAAGCTTTCTTT.

The chain is built from TRBV12-3 or TRBV12-4 and TRBJ2-3; D perhaps matches TRBD2 (6 bases). Trimming stripped 5 bases from V and 1 base from J, with 19 bases between. The CDR3 runs to 17 residues. CDR3 loop: CASSLSASGVGTDTQYF. CDR3 sequence (DNA): TGTGCCAGCAGTCTTTCAGCGTCGGGAGTGGGCACAGATACGCAGTATTTT.

This clonotype was recorded at least ten times. The chain recombines TRBV4-1 with TRBJ2-3; D remains ambiguous. Germline CDR1 and CDR2: MGHRA and YSYEKL. This CDR3 is built from 11 residues. The V end was cut by 6 bases, the J end by 5 bases, with 6 bases between. The CDR3 region is CASSWGDTQYF. Here the CDR3 DNA reads TGCGCCAGCAGTTGGGGAGATACGCAGTATTTT.

In this sample, this clonotype turned up many times. The J gene is TRBJ2-1, the V gene TRBV20-1; TRBD2 agrees at 14 bases. V was pared by 0 bases and J by 4 bases, with 8 bases of the junction left unmatched. CDR3 length equals 18 residues. Germline lookup yields CDR1 DFQATT and CDR2 SNEGSKA (reference sequence). CDR3 residues: CSARDGGLAGGPYNEQFF. The CDR3 DNA is TGCAGTGCTAGAGATGGCGGACTAGCGGGAGGACCGTACAATGAGCAGTTCTTC.

This clonotype was detected ten times or more. J is TRBJ2-5 and V is TRBV12-3 or TRBV12-4; the D is unclear. V lost 5 bases and J 10 bases, leaving 14 bases between the germline ends. The CDR3 totals 12 residues. CDR3 sequence: CASSPIRRGQYF. CDR3 coding DNA: TGTGCCAGCAGTCCTATTCGGAGAGGCCAGTACTTC.

This clonotype was counted ten times or more. The chain recombines TRBV7-9 with TRBJ2-1, with 9 positions matching TRBD2. The germline V gene encodes CDR1 SEHNR and CDR2 FQNEAQ (reference sequence). The J segment lost 4 bases and the V segment lost 8 bases, leaving 6 bases of the junction unmatched. The CDR3 extends over 14 amino acids. CDR3 sequence: CASLSGSSYNEQFF. CDR3 sequence (DNA): TGTGCCAGCCTTAGCGGGAGTTCTTACAATGAGCAGTTCTTC.

The table lists this clonotype with many counts. The J gene is TRBJ1-1, the V gene TRBV10-1; D gene unclear. Trimming shortened V by 4 bases and J by 5 bases, and 8 bases separated the two germline ends. Germline V lookup: CDR1 WNHNN, CDR2 SYGVQD (reference sequence). This CDR3 spans 12 amino acids. The CDR3 nucleotides read TGCGCCAGCAGTGGTATAGGTACTGAAGCTTTCTTT. Translating it yields CASSGIGTEAFF.

A few counts support this clonotype. This chain links TRBV25-1 with TRBJ2-3; 8 bases are a match to TRBD2. Germline V CDR1 and CDR2: MGHDK, SYGVNS. V lost 6 bases, J lost 1 base, and 0 bases stayed unmatched. There are 13 residues in the CDR3. In DNA form, the CDR3 reads TGTGCCAGCAGGACTAGCGGCACAGATACGCAGTATTTT. Its translation: CASRTSGTDTQYF.

This clonotype was detected many times. The rearrangement links TRBV10-2 to TRBJ2-1, with a possible D match to TRBD1 (6 bases). V was pared by 3 bases and J by 2 bases, with 14 bases between. The length of the CDR3 is 16 residues. Per the germline V gene, CDR1 is WSHSY and CDR2 is SAAADI. CDR3 sequence reads: CASSDWGTLAYNEQFF. The CDR3 DNA sequence: TGCGCCAGCAGTGATTGGGGGACACTTGCCTACAATGAGCAGTTCTTC.

This clonotype appeared many times. V gene TRBV11-2 combines with J gene TRBJ2-5; D uncertain. V shed 2 bases and J shed 4 bases, with 8 bases lying between them. Germline V gene data show CDR1 as SGHAT and CDR2 as FQNNGV. This CDR3 has 13 amino acids. CDR3 residues: CASSLSVPETQYF. The CDR3 DNA is TGTGCCAGCAGCTTAAGTGTCCCAGAGACCCAGTACTTC.

This clonotype appeared many times. The rearrangement links TRBV6-5 to TRBJ2-6, with TRBD2 as a possible D gene (6 bases). Germline CDR1 is MNHEY and CDR2 is SVGAGI. Deletions cut 0 bases from V and 3 bases from J, with 15 bases between. This CDR3 has 18 residues. Here the CDR3 reads CASSYSFLRGGGANVLTF. CDR3 nucleotides: TGTGCCAGCAGTTACTCCTTTCTTAGGGGAGGTGGGGCCAACGTCCTGACTTTC.

In this sample, this clonotype turned up a few times. One base away lies a much larger clone, so this may be a sequencing read error. The chain employs TRBV28 and TRBJ2-6; D is possibly TRBD1 (5 bases). Per the germline V gene, CDR1 is MDHEN and CDR2 is SYDVKM. The CDR3 extends over 15 amino acids. The CDR3 DNA reads as TGTGCCAGCAGGCCCGGACCGTCTGGGGCCGACGTCCTGACTTTC. This gives the protein CASRPGPSGADVLTF.

This clonotype has at least ten counts. The chain carries TRBV4-2 and TRBJ2-7; D is ambiguous. V was trimmed by 3 bases and J by 5 bases, leaving 11 bases between them. This CDR3 comprises 13 residues. Germline V CDR1 and CDR2: LGHNA, YNFKEQ. CDR3 in DNA: TGTGCCAGCAGCCAGGTCCTAGGGAACGAGCAGTACTTC. It is translated as CASSQVLGNEQYF.

The J gene is TRBJ1-4, the V gene TRBV7-6; D is unresolved. The V end was cut by 6 bases, the J end by 8 bases, with 16 bases between. CDR1 and CDR2 (germline): SGHVS, FNYEAQ. The CDR3 extends over 14 amino acids. CDR3 residues: CASSFLSRGEKLFF. For the CDR3, the DNA is TGTGCCAGCAGTTTTTTGTCCCGAGGGGAAAAACTGTTTTTT. Filled out from reference TRBV7-6 and TRBJ1-4, the complete variable domain reads GAGVSQSPRYKVTKRGQDVALRCDPISGHVSLYWYRQALGQGPEFLTYFNYEAQQDKSGLPNDRFSAERPEGSISTLTIQRTEQRDSAMYRCASSFLSRGEKLFFGSGTQLSVL.

There are many counts of this clonotype. The V gene is TRBV7-9, the J gene TRBJ2-7; D gene unclear. The CDR3 extends over 15 amino acids. Germline lookup yields CDR1 SEHNR and CDR2 FQNEAQ (reference sequence). The ends were cut back, 5 bases at V and 6 bases at J, with 20 bases in the middle. CDR3: CASSPHGRPAVEQYF. The CDR3 region has the DNA TGTGCCAGCAGCCCGCATGGACGTCCAGCTGTCGAGCAGTACTTC.

V usage is TRBV28 and J usage is TRBJ1-2; D is possibly TRBD1 (5 bases). Germline V gene sequence: CDR1 MDHEN, CDR2 SYDVKM. The CDR3 totals 19 residues. V shed 5 bases and J shed 0 bases, with 25 bases lying between them. The CDR3 region has the DNA TGTGCCAGCAGTCTGACGAGCGTGAGGGGTGTGCCTTCTAACTATGGCTACACCTTC. The encoded protein is CASSLTSVRGVPSNYGYTF.

This clonotype was seen a single time. A read error is possible here, since a much larger clone lies one base away. The V gene is TRBV7-2, the J gene TRBJ2-3, with D hard to call. CDR1 SGHTA and CDR2 FQGNSA come from the germline V gene. The CDR3 has 13 residues. Trimming removed 5 bases at V and 11 bases at J, with 17 bases between. DNA for the CDR3: TGTGCCAGCAGCCTAAGAGTGGATAGTATGCAGTATTTT. The encoded protein is CASSLRVDSMQYF.